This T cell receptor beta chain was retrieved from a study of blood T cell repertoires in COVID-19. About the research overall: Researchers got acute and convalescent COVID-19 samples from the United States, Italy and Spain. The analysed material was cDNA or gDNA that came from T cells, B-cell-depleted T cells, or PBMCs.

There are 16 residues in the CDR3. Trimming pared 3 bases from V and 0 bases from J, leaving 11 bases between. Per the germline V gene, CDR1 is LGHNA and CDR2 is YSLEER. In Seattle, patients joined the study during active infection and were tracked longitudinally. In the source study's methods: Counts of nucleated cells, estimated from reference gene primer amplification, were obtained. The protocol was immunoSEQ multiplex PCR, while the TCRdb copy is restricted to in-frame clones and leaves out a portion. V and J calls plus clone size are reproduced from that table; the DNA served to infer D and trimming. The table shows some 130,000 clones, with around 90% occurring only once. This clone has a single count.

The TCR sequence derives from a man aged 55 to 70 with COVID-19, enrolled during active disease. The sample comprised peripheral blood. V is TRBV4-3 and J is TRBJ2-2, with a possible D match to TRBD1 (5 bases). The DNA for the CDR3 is TGCGCCAGCAGCCATCCCAGGGTAACGAACACCGGGGAGCTGTTTTTT. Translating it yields CASSHPRVTNTGELFF.